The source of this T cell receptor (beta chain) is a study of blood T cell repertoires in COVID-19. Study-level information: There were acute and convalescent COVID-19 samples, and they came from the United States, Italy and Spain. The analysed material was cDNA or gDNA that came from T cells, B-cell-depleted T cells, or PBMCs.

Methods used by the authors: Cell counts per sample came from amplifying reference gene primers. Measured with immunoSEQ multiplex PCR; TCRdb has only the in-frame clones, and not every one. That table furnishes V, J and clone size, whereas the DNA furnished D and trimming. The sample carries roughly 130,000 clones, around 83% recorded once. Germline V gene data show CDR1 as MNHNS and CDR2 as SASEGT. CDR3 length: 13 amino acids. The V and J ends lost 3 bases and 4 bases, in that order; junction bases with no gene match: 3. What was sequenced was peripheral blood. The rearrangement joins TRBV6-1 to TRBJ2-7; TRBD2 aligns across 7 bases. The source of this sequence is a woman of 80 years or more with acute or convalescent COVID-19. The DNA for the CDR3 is TGTGCCAGCAGTGAGGGGGGGGAGTACGAGCAGTACTTC. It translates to CASSEGGEYEQYF.